The next 10 T cell receptor beta chains were all read from a single sample in a study of blood T cell repertoires in COVID-19. Some clones are missing from TCRdb's copy, which holds only in-frame ones; the method was immunoSEQ multiplex PCR. Here the sample spans some 200,000 clones, around 85% being singletons. The sequenced sample was PBMCs or T cells enriched from blood (not recorded which). All receptors derive from a woman aged 40 to 55 with acute COVID-19.

The gene calls are TRBV6-5 and TRBJ2-7, with 8 positions matching TRBD2. V trimming: 6 bases; J trimming: 5 bases; junction bases outside the gene matches: 6. This CDR3 spans 13 amino acids. The V gene's germline CDR1 is MNHEY and CDR2 SVGAGI. The CDR3 coding sequence is TGTGCCAGCAGCGGGGGGGCCCTCCACGAGCAGTACTTC. This sequence encodes CASSGGALHEQYF.

The chain combines TRBV5-1 with TRBJ1-1; 7 nucleotides line up with TRBD1. The CDR3 sequence is 13 residues long. Germline V gene data show CDR1 as SGHRS and CDR2 as YFSETQ. V lost 1 base, J lost 8 bases, and 5 bases stayed unmatched. The CDR3 region has the DNA TGCGCCAGCAGCTTGCAAACAGGGGTAGAAGCTTTCTTT. This encodes CASSLQTGVEAFF.

The CDR3 DNA is TGTGCCGCGAGGGCGGGAGGGGGGACCGGGGAGCTGTTTTTT. It specifies CAARAGGGTGELFF. The rearrangement joins TRBV6-5 to TRBJ2-2, with 9 bases that match TRBD2. J gave up 5 bases and V 11 bases, and 9 bases lay outside the gene matches. From germline, CDR1 is MNHEY and CDR2 SVGAGI. This CDR3 contains 14 residues.

This clone has more than one count but fewer than ten. The V call is TRBV15, the J call TRBJ1-4; D is ambiguous. Trimming removed 0 bases at V and 8 bases at J, with 13 bases between. CDR3 size: 15 residues. Germline V gene data show CDR1 as LNHNV and CDR2 as YYDKDF (reference sequence). The CDR3 sequence: CATSRDFGSEEKLFF. CDR3 nucleotide sequence: TGTGCCACCAGCAGAGATTTCGGCTCGGAGGAAAAACTGTTTTTT.

The rearrangement links TRBV11-3 to TRBJ1-1, with D perhaps matching TRBD1 (6 bases). Trimming took 1 base from V and 2 from J, leaving 14 bases between them. Germline lookup yields CDR1 SGHNT and CDR2 YENEEA. The CDR3 consists of 16 residues. The CDR3 sequence is CASSLGGRGSNTEAFF. For the CDR3, the DNA is TGTGCCAGCAGCTTAGGGGGAAGGGGGTCTAACACTGAAGCTTTCTTT.

The V and J genes are TRBV15 and TRBJ2-1; 11 positions match TRBD2. The V gene's germline CDR1 is LNHNV and CDR2 YYDKDF (reference sequence). The CDR3 contains 16 residues. The ends lost 5 bases at V and 5 bases at J; junction bases unmatched: 8. Here the CDR3 DNA reads TGTGCCACCAGCGGGGGGGGGACTAGCGGAAACAATGAGCAGTTCTTC. The encoded protein is CATSGGGTSGNNEQFF.

This clone was observed a handful of times. This chain joins TRBV6-6 and TRBJ1-2; 9 nucleotides align to TRBD1. The CDR3 runs to 17 residues. The germline V gene encodes CDR1 MNHNY and CDR2 SVGAGI (reference sequence). V dropped 5 bases and J dropped 4; count of bases not matched to a gene: 14. Written as DNA, the CDR3 is TGTGCCAGCAGTCACCCAGCCGGGACAGGGAACTTCTATGGCTACACCTTC. Translated, it gives CASSHPAGTGNFYGYTF.

V usage is TRBV30 and J usage is TRBJ2-1; D unclear. CDR1 is GTSNPN, CDR2 SVGIG, per germline (reference sequence). Trimming removed 0 bases at V and 0 bases at J, with 9 bases between. The CDR3 extends over 15 amino acids. CDR3 in DNA: TGTGCCTGGAGTGTAACCTATAGCTCCTACAATGAGCAGTTCTTC. Its protein product is CAWSVTYSSYNEQFF.

The rearrangement uses TRBV11-1 and TRBJ2-3, with TRBD2 identical over 10 bases. Germline V lookup: CDR1 SGHAT, CDR2 FQDESV (reference sequence). The CDR3 length is 16 residues. With 6 bases clipped from V and 2 bases from J, the junction kept 8 bases outside the gene matches. For the CDR3, the DNA is TGTGCCAGCAGGCAACTAGCGGGGTATTTCACAGATACGCAGTATTTT. Its protein product is CASRQLAGYFTDTQYF.

The chain carries TRBV28 and TRBJ1-5; 7 bases fit TRBD1. Germline CDR1 and CDR2: MDHEN and SYDVKM. CDR3 length: 18 residues. V shed 6 bases and J 2 bases; nucleotides not matched to a gene: 16. CDR3 coding DNA: TGTGCCAGCAGCCCCCGGGACAGCTCTATTGGAGGCAATCAGCCCCAGCATTTT. Protein product: CASSPRDSSIGGNQPQHF.